The rows below give T cell receptor beta chains drawn from one sample of a study of blood T cell repertoires in COVID-19. The table came from immunoSEQ multiplex PCR; TCRdb's copy has only in-frame clones and leaves some out. The sample holds 95,000 to 100,000 clones, roughly 85% seen once. Specimen: peripheral blood. These receptors all stem from a woman in her 70s with active or convalescent COVID-19. Both conserved end residues are part of each CDR3. A D gene is named only where the DNA matches it firmly. Clone size is stated in some rows and not others, as once, few, many or a class when expanded.

j_call,clone_size,v_call,d_call,cdr3_nt,cdr3_aa
TRBJ2-5,few,TRBV7-2,TRBD2,TGTGCCAGCAGCTTAGCGGGGCTAGCGGGGGGGCGTGAGACCCAGTACTTC,CASSLAGLAGGRETQYF
TRBJ2-7,.,TRBV3-1/TRBV3-2,.,TGTGCCAGCAGCCACCCTCCCTACGAGCAGTACTTC,CASSHPPYEQYF
TRBJ2-2,.,TRBV6-2/TRBV6-3,.,TGTGCCAGCAGTTCGGGACTCCTGAACACCGGGGAGCTGTTTTTT,CASSSGLLNTGELFF
TRBJ2-3,.,TRBV5-1,.,TGCGCCAGCAGCTTTTTAGCGGCTAGCACAGATACGCAGTATTTT,CASSFLAASTDTQYF
TRBJ1-6,.,TRBV27,.,TGTGCCAGCAGTTTGGACAGCCATAATTCACCCCTCCACTTT,CASSLDSHNSPLHF
TRBJ1-6,.,TRBV7-9,TRBD1,TGTGCCAGCAGCTTCGGGACAGGGGTAGGATCACCCCTCCACTTT,CASSFGTGVGSPLHF
TRBJ1-5,.,TRBV27,.,TGTGCCAGCAGTGAGAGGGTAGATCAGCCCCAGCATTTT,CASSERVDQPQHF
TRBJ2-5,.,TRBV5-1,TRBD1,TGCGCCAGCAGCTACAACGGACAGGGCTCGGAGACCCAGTACTTC,CASSYNGQGSETQYF
TRBJ2-5,.,TRBV9,TRBD2,TGTGCCAGCAGCCAAGGGGCTAGCGGGGTTGAGACCCAGTACTTC,CASSQGASGVETQYF
TRBJ2-5,.,TRBV27,TRBD2,TGTGCCACCCGGACTAGCTCAGGAGAGACCCAGTACTTC,CATRTSSGETQYF
TRBJ1-4,.,TRBV9,.,TGTGCCAGCAGCGTAGGGGTAGGGGCTAATGAAAAACTGTTTTTT,CASSVGVGANEKLFF
TRBJ1-5,.,TRBV6-5,.,TGTGCCAGCAGTTACTCGATCAGACATCAATGGCCCCAGCATTTT,CASSYSIRHQWPQHF
TRBJ1-2,.,TRBV6-6,.,TGTGCCAGCAGTCTGGGAGGGACGGGAGATTCTAACTATGGCTACACCTTC,CASSLGGTGDSNYGYTF
TRBJ2-7,.,TRBV20-1,.,TGCAGTGCTAGTAGGAGCTCCTACGAGCAGTACTTC,CSASRSSYEQYF
TRBJ1-2,.,TRBV24-1,.,TGTGCCACCAGTGATCCACAGGGCTCAGGGGATGGCTACACCTTC,CATSDPQGSGDGYTF
TRBJ1-2,.,TRBV19,.,TGTGCCAGTAGCCCCTCCTATGGCTACACCTTC,CASSPSYGYTF
TRBJ2-2,.,TRBV5-6,TRBD1,TGTGCCAGCAGCTTGGTAGTAGGGACAGGGATTGACGGGGAGCTGTTTTTT,CASSLVVGTGIDGELFF
TRBJ1-1,.,TRBV2,.,TGTGCCAGCCGCCCCCTACAGGCGAACACTGAAGCTTTCTTT,CASRPLQANTEAFF
TRBJ1-2,.,TRBV5-4,TRBD1,TGTGCCAGCAGCTACGACAGGGGGCCTAACTATGGCTACACCTTC,CASSYDRGPNYGYTF
TRBJ2-1,.,TRBV29-1,.,TGCAGCGTAGACAGGGGAGGGTTCTACAATGAGCAGTTCTTC,CSVDRGGFYNEQFF
TRBJ2-7,.,TRBV23-1,TRBD1,TGCGCCAGCAGTGTAAGTTTCATAGCCGGGACAGGGTATTGGGACGAGCAGTACTTC,CASSVSFIAGTGYWDEQYF
TRBJ1-1,.,TRBV4-1,TRBD1,TGCGCCAGCAGGGGACAGTTGAAGAACACTGAAGCTTTCTTT,CASRGQLKNTEAFF
TRBJ2-7,.,TRBV7-8,TRBD2,TGTGCCAGCGGAACTCGGTTACTAGCGGGAGTCATCGAGCAGTACTTC,CASGTRLLAGVIEQYF
TRBJ2-7,.,TRBV4-3,TRBD1,TGCGCCAGCAGCCAAGATCAGGGGGTGAGGGAGCAGTACTTC,CASSQDQGVREQYF
TRBJ1-1,.,TRBV6-6,.,TGTGCCAGCAGTAACCTAGTGTGGCGGAACACTGAAGCTTTCTTT,CASSNLVWRNTEAFF
TRBJ2-1,once,TRBV3-1/TRBV3-2,.,TGTGCCAGCAGCCGCCCGTCCCTGTTGAGTGAGCAGTTCTTC,CASSRPSLLSEQFF
TRBJ2-7,.,TRBV7-2,.,TGTGCCAGCAGCTCATACACAGGGGAGCAGTACTTC,CASSSYTGEQYF
TRBJ2-3,.,TRBV18,.,TGTGCCAGCTCACCACCGAGTTCAGATACGCAGTATTTT,CASSPPSSDTQYF
TRBJ1-1,.,TRBV9,.,TGTGCCAGCAGCGTAGGCGTTAGGAACACTGAAGCTTTCTTT,CASSVGVRNTEAFF
TRBJ1-3,.,TRBV19,.,TGTGCCAGTACCCCAGGGATCTCTGGAAACACCATATATTTT,CASTPGISGNTIYF
TRBJ2-6,once,TRBV27,TRBD1,TGTGCCAGCTCCCACCGGGACAGATACTCTGGGGCCAACGTCCTGACTTTC,CASSHRDRYSGANVLTF
TRBJ2-7,.,TRBV6-5,.,TGTGCCAGCAGTTCCTCCTTCGGGTACGAGCAGTACTTC,CASSSSFGYEQYF
TRBJ1-2,.,TRBV10-3,.,TGTGCCATCAGTGCCACAAACTATGGCTACACCTTC,CAISATNYGYTF
TRBJ2-3,.,TRBV7-2,.,TGTGCCAGCAGCTTGGGACTTTCCTACACAGATACGCAGTATTTT,CASSLGLSYTDTQYF
TRBJ1-1,once,TRBV23-1,.,TGCGCCAGCAGTGCGACAGCTCCTACTGAAGCTTTCTTT,CASSATAPTEAFF
TRBJ1-2,.,TRBV6-5,.,TGTGCCAGCAGTCCACAGCAGAAGTATGGCTACACCTTC,CASSPQQKYGYTF
TRBJ2-5,.,TRBV13,.,TGTGCCAGCAGCTTATTGGGGGGGGCCCGAAAAGAGACCCAGTACTTC,CASSLLGGARKETQYF
TRBJ2-2,.,TRBV18,TRBD2,TGTGCCAGCTCAGCGCGGGAGGCCCGGTGGGACACCGGGGAGCTGTTTTTT,CASSAREARWDTGELFF
TRBJ1-1,.,TRBV10-3,.,TGTGCCATCACCCCGACAGTGAACACTGAAGCTTTCTTT,CAITPTVNTEAFF
TRBJ2-2,.,TRBV11-3,.,TGTGCCAGCAGCGTTGACGGCCGCTCTAGCACCGGGGAGCTGTTTTTT,CASSVDGRSSTGELFF
TRBJ2-7,.,TRBV6-5,TRBD1,TGTGCCAGCAGGGACAGGGGGCGAGGAGAGCAGTACTTC,CASRDRGRGEQYF
TRBJ1-4,.,TRBV5-1,.,TGCGCCAGCAGCTACGGCCCCGAGGGTGAAAAACTGTTTTTT,CASSYGPEGEKLFF
TRBJ2-7,once,TRBV10-3,.,TGTGCCATCAGTGAGGACACTTCCTACGAGCAGTACTTC,CAISEDTSYEQYF
TRBJ1-2,.,TRBV19,.,TGTGCCACCTCCCCGCCAGTTAACTATGGCTACACCTTC,CATSPPVNYGYTF
TRBJ1-3,.,TRBV6-6,.,TGTGCCAGCAGTTACATTCCAGGGCCCTCTGGAAACACCATATATTTT,CASSYIPGPSGNTIYF
TRBJ1-1,.,TRBV9,TRBD1,TGTGCCAGCAGCGTGGGACAGACGAGGACTGAAGCTTTCTTT,CASSVGQTRTEAFF
TRBJ2-1,.,TRBV7-2,TRBD2,TGTGCCAGCAGACCTACTAGCGGGTCCAGCTCCTACAATGAGCAGTTCTTC,CASRPTSGSSSYNEQFF